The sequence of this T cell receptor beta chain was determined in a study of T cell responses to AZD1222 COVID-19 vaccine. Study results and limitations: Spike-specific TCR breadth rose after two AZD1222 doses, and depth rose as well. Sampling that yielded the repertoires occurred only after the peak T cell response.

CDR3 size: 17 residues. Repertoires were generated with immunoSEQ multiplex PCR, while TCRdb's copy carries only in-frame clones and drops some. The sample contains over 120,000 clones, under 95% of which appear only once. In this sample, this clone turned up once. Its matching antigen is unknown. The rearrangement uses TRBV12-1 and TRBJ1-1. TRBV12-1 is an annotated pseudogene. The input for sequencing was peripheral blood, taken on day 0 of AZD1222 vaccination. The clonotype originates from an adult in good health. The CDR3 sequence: CASSLGSPRAEGLKAFF. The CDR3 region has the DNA TGTGCCAGCAGCTTGGGTTCGCCTCGGGCGGAAGGATTGAAAGCTTTCTTT.